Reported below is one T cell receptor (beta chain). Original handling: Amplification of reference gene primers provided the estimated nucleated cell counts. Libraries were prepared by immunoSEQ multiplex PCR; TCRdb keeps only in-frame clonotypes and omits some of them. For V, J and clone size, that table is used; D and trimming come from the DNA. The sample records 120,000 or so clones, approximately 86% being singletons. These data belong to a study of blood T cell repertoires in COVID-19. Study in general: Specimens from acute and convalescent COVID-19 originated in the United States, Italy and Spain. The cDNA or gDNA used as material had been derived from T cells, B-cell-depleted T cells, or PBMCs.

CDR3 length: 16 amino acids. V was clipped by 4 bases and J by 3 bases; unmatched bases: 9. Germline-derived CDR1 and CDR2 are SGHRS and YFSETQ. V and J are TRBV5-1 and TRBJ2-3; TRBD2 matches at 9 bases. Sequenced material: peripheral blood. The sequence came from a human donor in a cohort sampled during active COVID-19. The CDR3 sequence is CASSPAAGGKTDTQYF. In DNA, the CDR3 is TGCGCCAGCAGCCCAGCAGCGGGAGGCAAAACAGATACGCAGTATTTT.